This TCR beta chain is from a study of T cell changes during pregnancy in multiple sclerosis. This clone was seen once. Germline V CDR1 and CDR2: SGHTS, YDEGEE. The V end lost 0 bases, the J end lost 4 bases, and 5 bases lay between the germline ends. The CDR3 covers 12 residues. Only in-frame clones appear in the TCRdb table, and some are missing; sequencing was by immunoSEQ multiplex PCR. Among 60,000 to 85,000 clones, roughly 94% were seen once, and the ten largest hold around 1.3%. The TCR sequence derives from a female donor in good health, enrolled as a control in a pregnancy study. The chain links TRBV5-8 to TRBJ2-7; unclear D gene. The source was peripheral blood, collected in the second trimester of pregnancy. CDR3 protein: CASSLAYYEQYF. CDR3 nucleotides: TGTGCCAGCAGCTTGGCCTATTACGAGCAGTACTTC. Drawing the rest from reference TRBV5-8 and TRBJ2-7, the complete variable domain is EAGVTQSPTHLIKTRGQQATLRCSPISGHTSVYWYQQALGLGLQFLLWYDEGEERNRGNFPPRFSGRQFPNYSSELNVNALELEDSALYLCASSLAYYEQYFGPGTRLTVT.